Presented here are 26 T cell receptor beta chains from one specimen sequenced in a study of blood T cells in healthy people across ages. Alongside a J-beta primer mix, a sample-barcoded 5' primer served in a second PCR lasting roughly 7 to 11 cycles. One entry per CDR3 protein results from TCRdb running MiXCR on the 5' RACE reads. The sample carries about 640,000 distinct CDR3 sequences, about 30% recorded once. What was sequenced was blood. Every receptor here comes from a woman older than 75 in good health.

This clonotype was counted between two and nine times. The V call is TRBV6-1, the J call TRBJ2-5; 9 bases map to TRBD1. V shed 7 bases and J 3 bases; nucleotides not matched to a gene: 12. The CDR3 loop spans 16 amino acids. CDR1 and CDR2 (germline): MNHNS, SASEGT. Here the CDR3 DNA reads TGTGCCAGCACCATTTTAACTGGGACAGGGAAAGAGACCCAGTACTTC. It codes for CASTILTGTGKETQYF.

Only a few counts were recorded for this clonotype. CDR3 loop: CASSIKGTAPQHF. The CDR3 nucleotides read TGTGCCAGTAGTATTAAGGGGACTGCGCCCCAGCATTTT. This chain links TRBV19 with TRBJ1-5, with D tentatively TRBD1 (5 bases). Trimming took 3 bases from V and 9 from J, leaving 12 bases between them. The CDR3 runs to 13 residues. The germline V gene encodes CDR1 LNHDA and CDR2 SQIVND (reference sequence).

This clonotype was detected many times. DNA of the CDR3: TGTGCCAGCAGCCAAGACAGGGTCATTAGAAATGAGCAGTTCTTC. It translates to CASSQDRVIRNEQFF. The chain employs TRBV4-2 and TRBJ2-1; D perhaps matches TRBD1 (5 bases). Per the germline V gene, CDR1 is LGHNA and CDR2 is YNFKEQ. The CDR3 consists of 15 residues. V was clipped by 0 bases and J by 7 bases, with 13 bases between them.

Remarks on this clonotype: A read error may explain this, as a much larger clone is one base away. V usage is TRBV7-2 and J usage is TRBJ2-4; tentative D call: TRBD1 (6 bases). CDR3 length equals 14 residues. Germline loops: CDR1 SGHTA, CDR2 FQGNSA. The V and J ends lost 5 bases and 13 bases respectively, with 21 bases between them. The CDR3 reads CASSRDRLVYGQYF. The DNA for the CDR3 is TGTGCCAGCAGCCGCGACAGGTTGGTCTACGGGCAGTACTTC.

Notes on this clonotype: A much larger clone differs by one base, so this may be a read error. The chain uses TRBV7-6 and TRBJ2-1; 7 nucleotides agree with TRBD2. The tail of the sequence fits TRBJ2-7 better, so the J call may be wrong. The CDR3 covers 14 residues. The V gene's germline CDR1 is SGHVS and CDR2 FNYEAQ. The DNA of the CDR3 is TGTGCCAGCAGTCCGGGGGGTCTCTACAATGAGCAGTACTTC. This encodes CASSPGGLYNEQYF.

Note on this clonotype: Being one base from a much bigger clone, this may be a read error. The chain has TRBV11-2 and TRBJ2-1; 10 bases map to TRBD2. The CDR3 sequence is 16 residues long. V dropped 2 bases and J dropped 4; count of bases not matched to a gene: 5. CDR1 is SGHAT and CDR2 is FQNNGV in the germline V gene. The CDR3 protein is CASSLITSGVYNEQFF. CDR3 sequence (DNA): TGTGCCAGCAGCTTAATAACTAGCGGGGTTTACAATGAGCAGTTCTTC. The full variable domain, its missing parts supplied by reference TRBV11-2 and TRBJ2-1, is EAGVAQSPRYKIIEKRQSVAFWCNPISGHATLYWYQQILGQGPKLLIQFQNNGVVDDSQLPKDRFSAERLKGVDSTLKIQPAKLEDSAVYLCASSLITSGVYNEQFFGPGTRLTVL.

This clonotype was counted ten times or more. The chain uses TRBV20-1 and TRBJ2-3; D perhaps matches TRBD2 (5 bases). V lost 5 bases, J lost 0 bases, and 15 bases lay in between. Germline CDR1 reads DFQATT; CDR2 reads SNEGSKA (reference sequence). The CDR3 is 15 residues long. CDR3 nucleotides: TGCAGTGCTCTCCTCAAGAGCGGTAGCACAGATACGCAGTATTTT. Translating it yields CSALLKSGSTDTQYF.

V and J are TRBV11-2 and TRBJ2-3, with a weak D call TRBD2 (6 bases). The CDR3 runs 15 residues. Germline V lookup: CDR1 SGHAT, CDR2 FQNNGV. V was clipped by 1 base and J by 4 bases, with 12 bases between them. CDR3 protein: CASSLVGRGPDTQYF. The CDR3 DNA is TGTGCCAGCAGCTTAGTTGGGCGGGGCCCAGATACGCAGTATTTT.

This clonotype was seen repeatedly, ten times or more. CDR3 nucleotide sequence: TGCGCCAGCAGCTCCTCCTCCCCGGCAGTGGTGGTGACCCAGTACTTC. Amino acid sequence: CASSSSSPAVVVTQYF. The chain has TRBV5-1 and TRBJ2-5, with unresolved D. V lost 3 bases and J 7 bases, leaving 22 bases between the germline ends. CDR3 length equals 16 residues. The germline gives CDR1 SGHRS, CDR2 YFSETQ.

This clonotype was observed many times. The gene calls are TRBV7-2 and TRBJ2-3, with no clear D. The CDR3 covers 15 residues. Germline V gene data show CDR1 as SGHTA and CDR2 as FQGNSA. V gave up 3 bases and J gave up 0 bases, with 10 bases separating them. The CDR3 sequence: CASSFDGISTDTQYF. Written as DNA, the CDR3 is TGTGCCAGCAGCTTTGACGGAATTAGCACAGATACGCAGTATTTT.

In its sample, this clonotype was seen many times. V and J are TRBV5-1 and TRBJ1-1, with TRBD1 matching 7 bases. This CDR3 comprises 16 residues. CDR1 and CDR2 from the germline V gene are SGHRS and YFSETQ. After removal of 4 bases from V and 0 bases from J, the junction contained 9 bases not matched to a gene. CDR3 in DNA: TGCGCCAGCAGCCGGGACAGCCTCTACCTGAACACTGAAGCTTTCTTT. As protein: CASSRDSLYLNTEAFF.

In its sample, this clonotype was seen a few times. Possible read error: a much larger clone is one base away. The chain uses TRBV12-3 or TRBV12-4 and TRBJ2-1; 8 bases are a match to TRBD2. TRBJ2-7 explains the end of the DNA better; the J call may be wrong. The CDR3 runs 14 residues. The CDR3 DNA sequence: TGTGCCAGCAGTTTCAAGCGGGGGTACAATGAGCAGTACTTC. Amino acid sequence: CASSFKRGYNEQYF.

A note on this clonotype: A much larger clonotype is one base distant, so this may be a read error. V is TRBV30 and J is TRBJ2-5; 7 positions agree with TRBD1. CDR3 length equals 17 residues. With 2 bases clipped from V and 11 bases from J, the junction kept 23 bases outside the gene matches. Germline assignment: CDR1 GTSNPN and CDR2 SVGIG (reference sequence). In DNA, the CDR3 is TGTGCCTGGAGTTCACGGACTCTGTCGGGACAGTCGAATGAGCAGTACTTC. Translating gives CAWSSRTLSGQSNEQYF.

The chain combines TRBV7-2 with TRBJ2-5, with D possibly being TRBD1 (5 bases). Germline V lookup: CDR1 SGHTA, CDR2 FQGNSA. V was shortened by 4 bases and J by 5 bases, with 17 bases between the two germline ends. The CDR3 loop spans 15 amino acids. CDR3 bases: TGTGCCAGCAGCTCCCGCCAGGGAATAGCTGAGACCCAGTACTTC. This codes for CASSSRQGIAETQYF.

This clonotype was observed a few times. A much larger clone is a single base away; this may be a read error. The J gene is TRBJ2-1, the V gene TRBV6-5; D perhaps matches TRBD2 (6 bases). CDR1 is MNHEY, CDR2 SVGAGI, per germline. V lost 4 bases and J lost 0, with 10 bases in between. The CDR3 extends over 15 amino acids. Here the CDR3 reads CASSSSSASYNEQFF. The CDR3 DNA sequence: TGTGCCAGCAGTTCATCTAGCGCCTCCTACAATGAGCAGTTCTTC.

The chain has TRBV6-5 and TRBJ2-3; the match to TRBD2 covers 8 bases. CDR1 and CDR2 (germline): MNHEY, SVGAGI. This CDR3 comprises 16 residues. With 6 bases clipped from V and 6 bases from J, the junction kept 14 bases outside the gene matches. The CDR3 spells CASSLSHGGASDTQYF. CDR3 DNA: TGTGCCAGCAGCCTTTCCCACGGGGGGGCAAGTGATACGCAGTATTTT.

Concerning this clonotype: A much more abundant neighbour one base away suggests this may be a read error. This chain connects TRBV3-1 to TRBJ2-1; 10 bases match TRBD1. This CDR3 has 15 amino acids. The V gene's germline CDR1 is LGHDT and CDR2 YNNKEL (reference sequence). V trimming: 4 bases; J trimming: 8 bases; junction bases outside the gene matches: 8. The CDR3 region is CASSRTGGLSDEQFF. In DNA, the CDR3 is TGTGCCAGCAGCCGGACAGGGGGGTTAAGCGATGAGCAGTTCTTC.

This sequence joins TRBV6-6 and TRBJ2-3; D not resolved. This CDR3 has 14 amino acids. CDR1 MNHNY and CDR2 SVGAGI come from the germline V gene (reference sequence). Trimming took off 0 bases at V and 2 bases at J, with 6 bases between the two ends. CDR3 sequence reads: CASSYSSNTDTQYF. The CDR3 region has the DNA TGTGCCAGCAGTTACTCGTCCAACACAGATACGCAGTATTTT.

The sample holds many counts of this clonotype. The V and J genes are TRBV30 and TRBJ2-7, with D maybe TRBD1 (6 bases). V lost 3 bases to trimming and J lost 3 bases, with 12 bases between them. CDR1 and CDR2 from the germline V gene are GTSNPN and SVGIG (reference sequence). The CDR3 has 13 residues. The CDR3 here is CAWRRDTDYEQYF. Written as DNA, the CDR3 is TGTGCCTGGAGAAGGGACACAGACTACGAGCAGTACTTC.

This clonotype was found a few times. The chain joins TRBV12-3 or TRBV12-4 to TRBJ2-3, with D perhaps matching TRBD2 (7 bases). The CDR3 spans 13 residues. V was shortened by 6 bases and J by 10 bases, with 17 bases between the two germline ends. The CDR3 spells CASRGGPSDAQYF. The CDR3 DNA reads as TGTGCCAGCAGGGGGGGGCCATCGGATGCGCAGTATTTT.

There are a few counts of this clonotype. This may be a read error: a much more frequent sequence differs by one nucleotide. The chain recombines TRBV3-1 with TRBJ2-5; 7 nucleotides match TRBD2. V was clipped by 8 bases and J by 11 bases; unmatched bases: 14. Looked up from germline, CDR1 is LGHDT and CDR2 is YNNKEL (reference sequence). The CDR3 extends over 13 amino acids. CDR3 residues: CASGRASVNEQYF. CDR3 nucleotides: TGTGCCAGCGGGAGGGCGTCGGTAAATGAGCAGTACTTC.

There are many counts of this clonotype. This sequence joins TRBV6-6 and TRBJ1-2; the match to TRBD1 covers 8 bases. J gave up 7 bases and V 8 bases, and 6 bases lay outside the gene matches. Germline V gene lookup returns CDR1 MNHNY and CDR2 SVGAGI (reference sequence). The CDR3 totals 12 residues. In DNA form, the CDR3 reads TGTGCCAGCCGTGGACAGGGAACTGGCTACACCTTC. Protein: CASRGQGTGYTF.

This clonotype was counted at least ten times. The chain carries TRBV4-2 and TRBJ2-1, with a weak D call TRBD2 (5 bases). V lost 0 bases and J lost 5, with 14 bases in between. CDR3 length: 16 residues. Germline CDR1 is LGHNA and CDR2 is YNFKEQ. The chain's CDR3 is CASSQDLRTSNNEQFF. CDR3 bases: TGTGCCAGCAGCCAAGATCTGCGGACTTCAAACAATGAGCAGTTCTTC.

This clonotype showed up just a few times. The genes are TRBV6-2 or TRBV6-3 and TRBJ1-1, with unresolved D. CDR3 length: 12 amino acids. V gave up 2 bases and J gave up 4 bases, with 5 bases separating them. Germline loops: CDR1 MNHEY, CDR2 SVGEGT. CDR3 residues: CASSYPTTEAFF. CDR3 DNA sequence: TGTGCCAGCAGTTACCCCACCACTGAAGCTTTCTTT.

This chain joins TRBV15 and TRBJ2-6; 9 bases align to TRBD2. J gave up 1 base and V 2 bases, and 3 bases lay outside the gene matches. This CDR3 has 17 amino acids. Germline CDR1 reads LNHNV; CDR2 reads YYDKDF (reference sequence). The CDR3 DNA is TGTGCCACCAGCAGACCGGCGGGAGGGTCTGGGGCCAACGTCCTGACTTTC. Encoded protein: CATSRPAGGSGANVLTF.

Details on this clonotype: This sequence may be a read error, since a much larger clone differs from it by one base. The V call is TRBV5-6, the J call TRBJ2-1, with D hard to call. Germline V gene data show CDR1 as SGHDT and CDR2 as YYEEEE. This CDR3 is 12 amino acids long. DNA of the CDR3: TGTGCCAGCAGCTTGGGTGCCCTTGAGCGGTTCTTC. It is translated as CASSLGALERFF.